This T cell receptor beta chain was profiled in a study of T cell changes during pregnancy in multiple sclerosis (dated by TCRdb to the late 2010s). Looking at the study overall: In women with multiple sclerosis, the researchers looked at how the T cell repertoire shifted as pregnancy progressed.

Libraries were prepared through the immunoSEQ multiplex PCR assay. Not all clones reach the TCRdb copy of this immuneACCESS table, which keeps in-frame sequences only. Checked studies attribute under half of the gap to unresolved V genes and leave the rest unexplained. The sample table shows tens of thousands of clones, and approximately 94% are seen once. Jointly, the top ten make up approximately 4.2% of the sample. Notes on this clone: Its antigen target is currently unknown. Base qualities are missing; no much larger clone stands one base away.

V is pruned by 2 bases and J by 0 bases, leaving 7 bases of the junction without a gene match. Inclusive of the bounding cysteine and phenylalanine, the CDR3 is 16 residues long. Kept here is only the CDR3 DNA, which spans 48 bases and is read in frame from base 1. CDR1 and CDR2 are drawn from the germline V gene: SGHRS, YFSETQ. The rearrangement joined TRBV5-1 to TRBJ1-1; TRBD1 lines up with 7 middle nucleotides. This TCR was sampled from a female donor with multiple sclerosis, enrolled in a pregnancy study. The specimen comprised CD8+ T cells from peripheral blood mononuclear cells, sampled in the first trimester of pregnancy. The CDR3 region reads CASSFALGGMNTEAFF. Here is the DNA: TGCGCCAGCAGCTTCGCGTTAGGGGGCATGAACACTGAAGCTTTCTTT.